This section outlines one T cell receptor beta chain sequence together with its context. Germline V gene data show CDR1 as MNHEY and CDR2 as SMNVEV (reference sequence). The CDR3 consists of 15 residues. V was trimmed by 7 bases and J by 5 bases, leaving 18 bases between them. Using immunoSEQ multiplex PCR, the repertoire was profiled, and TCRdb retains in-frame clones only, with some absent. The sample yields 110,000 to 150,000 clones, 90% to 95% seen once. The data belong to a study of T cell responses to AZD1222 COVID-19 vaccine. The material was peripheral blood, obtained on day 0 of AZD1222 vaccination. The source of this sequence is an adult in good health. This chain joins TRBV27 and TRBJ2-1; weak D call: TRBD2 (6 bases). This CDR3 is CASTRGGTTHNEQFF. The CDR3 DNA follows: TGTGCCAGCACAAGAGGAGGGACCACACACAATGAGCAGTTCTTC.